The subject of this entry is one T cell receptor beta chain. The record originates from a study of OX40 agonist ivuxolimab in advanced cancers. This CDR3 has 15 amino acids. Trimming took 10 bases from V and 6 from J; bases not matched to a gene: 14. CDR1 is SNHLY and CDR2 is FYNNEI in the germline V gene. Generated by immunoSEQ multiplex PCR, the TCRdb table keeps only in-frame clones and is missing some. The data hold about 95,000 clones, with around 85% observed a single time. The chain links TRBV2 to TRBJ2-1; 8 nucleotides match TRBD2. The sequence was obtained from an adult with an advanced solid tumor such as melanoma, head and neck, liver or kidney cancer. The specimen was CD4+ or CD8+ T cells sorted from blood, collected in a trial of the OX40 agonist ivuxolimab. CDR3: CATLRGSGRSNEQFF. The DNA for the CDR3 is TGTGCCACCCTCCGAGGAAGCGGGAGATCCAATGAGCAGTTCTTC.